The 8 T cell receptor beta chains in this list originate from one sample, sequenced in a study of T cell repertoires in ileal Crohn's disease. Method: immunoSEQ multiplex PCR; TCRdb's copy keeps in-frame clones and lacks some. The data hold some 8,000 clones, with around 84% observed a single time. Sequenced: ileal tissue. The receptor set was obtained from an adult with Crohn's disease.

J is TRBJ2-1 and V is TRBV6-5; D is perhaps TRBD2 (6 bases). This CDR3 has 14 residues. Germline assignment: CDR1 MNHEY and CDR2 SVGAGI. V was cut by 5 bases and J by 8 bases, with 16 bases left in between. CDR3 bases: TGTGCCAGCAGTCTGTCCGGGAGTAGCGATGAGCAGTTCTTC. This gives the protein CASSLSGSSDEQFF.

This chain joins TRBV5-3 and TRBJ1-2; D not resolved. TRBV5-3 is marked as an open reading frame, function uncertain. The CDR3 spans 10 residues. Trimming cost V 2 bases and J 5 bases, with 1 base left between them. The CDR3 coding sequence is TGTGCCAGAAGCTTATATGGCTACACCTTC. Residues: CARSLYGYTF.

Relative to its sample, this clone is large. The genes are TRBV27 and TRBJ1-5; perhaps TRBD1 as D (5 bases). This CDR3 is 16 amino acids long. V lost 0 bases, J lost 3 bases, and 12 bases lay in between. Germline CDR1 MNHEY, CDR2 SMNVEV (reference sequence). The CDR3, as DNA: TGTGCCAGCAGTTTATCAGGGGTCACATTCAATCAGCCCCAGCATTTT. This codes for CASSLSGVTFNQPQHF.

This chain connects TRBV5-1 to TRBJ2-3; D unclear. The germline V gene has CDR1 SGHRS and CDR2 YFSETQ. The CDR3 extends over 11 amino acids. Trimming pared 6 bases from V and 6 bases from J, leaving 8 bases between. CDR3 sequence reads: CASTNGDTQYF. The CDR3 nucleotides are TGCGCCAGCACCAACGGGGATACGCAGTATTTT.

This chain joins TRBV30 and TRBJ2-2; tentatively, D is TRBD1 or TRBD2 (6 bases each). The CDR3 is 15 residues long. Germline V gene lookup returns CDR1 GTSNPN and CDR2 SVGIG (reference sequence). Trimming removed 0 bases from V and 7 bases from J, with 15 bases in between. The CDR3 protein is CAWSVSGGGFGELFF. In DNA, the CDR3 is TGTGCCTGGAGTGTATCTGGAGGGGGGTTCGGGGAGCTGTTTTTT.

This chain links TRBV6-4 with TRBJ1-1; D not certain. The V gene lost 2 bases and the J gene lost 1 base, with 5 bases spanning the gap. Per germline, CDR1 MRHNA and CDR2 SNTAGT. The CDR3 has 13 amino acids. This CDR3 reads CASSDGSNTEAFF. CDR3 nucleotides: TGTGCCAGCAGTGACGGCTCGAACACTGAAGCTTTCTTT.

In nucleotides, the CDR3 is TGTGCCAGCAGTTGGACGGCGGGTGCCTACGAGCAGTACTTC. This translates into CASSWTAGAYEQYF. The V gene is TRBV6-5, the J gene TRBJ2-7; TRBD2 might be the D (5 bases). This CDR3 is 14 amino acids long. Germline values: CDR1 MNHEY, CDR2 SVGAGI. V gave up 4 bases and J gave up 2 bases, with 12 bases separating them.

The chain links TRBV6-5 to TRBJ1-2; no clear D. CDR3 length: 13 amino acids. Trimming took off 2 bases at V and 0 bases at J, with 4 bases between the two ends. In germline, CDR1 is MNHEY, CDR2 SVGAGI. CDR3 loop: CASSYGANYGYTF. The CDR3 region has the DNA TGTGCCAGCAGTTACGGGGCTAACTATGGCTACACCTTC.